This T cell receptor (beta chain) was captured by sequencing in a study of T cells after somatic rescue of genetic block. Germline CDR1 and CDR2: GTSNPN and SVGIG (reference sequence). The CDR3 extends over 14 amino acids. Trimming took off 0 bases at V and 3 bases at J, with 11 bases between the two ends. Only in-frame clones appear in the TCRdb table, and some are missing; sequencing was by immunoSEQ multiplex PCR. Altogether more than 14,000 clones are present, roughly two thirds being singletons, with the ten largest covering 12% to 15%. The rearrangement joins TRBV30 to TRBJ2-5; D possibly matches TRBD1 or TRBD2 (6 bases each). This clonotype was obtained from a boy between 10 and 17 years old. Sequencing used peripheral blood mononuclear cells (PBMCs). The CDR3 coding sequence is TGTGCCTGGAGTGTACTAGGGGGGAAAGAGACCCAGTACTTC. It yields the protein CAWSVLGGKETQYF.